Listed below are T cell receptor beta chains from one sample, sequenced in a study of CD8+ T cells in alopecia areata. Here immunoSEQ multiplex PCR was the method, and the copy in TCRdb shows in-frame clones only, minus some. This sample has about 180,000 clones, with 63% found just once. Sequencing used CD4+ T cells sorted from blood, obtained at week 0. These receptors all come from a human donor with alopecia areata. CDR3s include the opening cysteine and the closing phenylalanine or tryptophan. D genes are given only for firm matches. Only some rows state a clone size, as once, few, many or a class for expanded clones.

>TRBD2|.|TRBJ2-1|TRBV29-1
CSAGTVTSGGARSYNEQFF
TGCAGCGCGGGGACAGTGACTAGCGGGGGGGCCCGCTCCTACAATGAGCAGTTCTTC
>.|few|TRBJ2-6|TRBV29-1
CSAREGYSGANVLTF
TGCAGCGCTAGAGAGGGGTACTCTGGGGCCAACGTCCTGACTTTC
>.|.|TRBJ1-4|TRBV29-1
CSVRDLGREKLFF
TGCAGCGTTCGTGATCTGGGGAGGGAAAAACTGTTTTTT
>TRBD1|.|TRBJ1-6|TRBV11-2
CASSLAGQTNSPLHF
TGTGCCAGCAGCTTAGCGGGACAGACAAATTCACCCCTCCACTTT
>.|.|TRBJ2-5|TRBV29-1
CSVVEEQETQYF
TGCAGCGTTGTGGAGGAACAAGAGACCCAGTACTTC
>TRBD2|.|TRBJ2-7|TRBV11-2
CASSLAASGGHYEQYF
TGTGCCAGCAGCTTAGCCGCTAGCGGGGGGCACTACGAGCAGTACTTC
>.|few|TRBJ1-6|TRBV29-1
CSVAGGVDSPLHF
TGCAGCGTTGCCGGGGGCGTCGATTCACCCCTCCACTTT
>.|few|TRBJ2-2|TRBV5-1
CASSTQVNTGELFF
TGCGCCAGCAGCACACAGGTTAACACCGGGGAGCTGTTTTTT
>TRBD1|.|TRBJ2-3|TRBV7-9
CASSSGTDVSRLDTQYF
TGTGCCAGCAGCTCGGGGACAGACGTTTCACGATTGGATACGCAGTATTTT
>.|.|TRBJ2-3|TRBV10-3
CAIGGADTQYF
TGTGCCATCGGGGGTGCAGATACGCAGTATTTT
>.|once|TRBJ1-2|TRBV7-6
CASSRQGFNGYTF
TGTGCCAGCAGCCGCCAGGGGTTCAATGGCTACACCTTC
>.|.|TRBJ2-2|TRBV29-1
CSVGFRAANTGELFF
TGCAGCGTTGGCTTCAGGGCAGCGAACACCGGGGAGCTGTTTTTT
>.|few|TRBJ2-2|TRBV11-3
CASSLDARGSGELFF
TGTGCCAGCAGCTTAGACGCCAGGGGCTCCGGGGAGCTGTTTTTT
>TRBD1|.|TRBJ2-2|TRBV10-3
CAIRQGANTGELFF
TGTGCCATCAGACAGGGGGCGAACACCGGGGAGCTGTTTTTT
>.|few|TRBJ1-2|TRBV11-2
CASSVGWSGYTF
TGTGCCAGCTCCGTGGGATGGAGTGGCTACACCTTC
>.|.|TRBJ2-7|TRBV5-6
CASSRGQGAYEQYF
TGTGCCAGCAGCCGTGGGCAAGGGGCCTACGAGCAGTACTTC
>.|.|TRBJ1-2|TRBV4-3
CASSQDSGPYGYTF
TGCGCCAGCAGCCAAGATTCAGGCCCCTACGGCTACACCTTC
>.|.|TRBJ2-5|TRBV6-6
CASSYSGWETQYF
TGTGCCAGCAGTTACTCAGGGTGGGAGACCCAGTACTTC
>.|.|TRBJ1-6|TRBV7-2
CASSSSVDSPLHF
TGTGCCAGCAGCTCCTCAGTGGATTCACCCCTCCACTTT
>.|few|TRBJ2-6|TRBV19
CASRGQLHSGANVLTF
TGTGCCAGTAGGGGACAACTACACTCTGGGGCCAACGTCCTGACTTTC
>.|.|TRBJ1-2|TRBV9
CASSLHYGYTF
TGTGCCAGCAGCCTCCACTATGGCTACACCTTC
>.|.|TRBJ1-2|TRBV29-1
CSVEEAGRHGYTF
TGCAGCGTTGAAGAGGCAGGGAGACATGGCTACACCTTC
>.|.|TRBJ2-1|TRBV12-5
CASGWDLLADNEQFF
TGTGCTAGTGGTTGGGACCTACTAGCCGACAATGAGCAGTTCTTC
>TRBD1|.|TRBJ1-6|TRBV7-6
CASSLAPTGRSPLHF
TGTGCCAGCAGCTTAGCGCCGACAGGGCGGTCACCCCTCCACTTT
>TRBD2|.|TRBJ2-3|TRBV29-1
CSALLAGGMSSTDTQYF
TGCAGCGCCCTACTAGCGGGGGGTATGTCTAGCACAGATACGCAGTATTTT
>.|.|TRBJ2-5|TRBV5-1
CASSLEGSGLSVKETQYF
TGCGCCAGCAGCTTGGAGGGGTCAGGCCTTTCGGTTAAAGAGACCCAGTACTTC
>.|.|TRBJ1-1|TRBV30
CAWDPGQVNTEAFF
TGTGCCTGGGATCCGGGACAAGTGAACACTGAAGCTTTCTTT
>.|.|TRBJ1-2|TRBV4-3
CASSLERSYGYTF
TGCGCCAGCAGCCTCGAGAGGTCTTACGGCTACACCTTC
>.|.|TRBJ1-1|TRBV30
CAWSANDFGEAFF
TGTGCCTGGAGTGCCAATGACTTTGGAGAAGCTTTCTTT
>.|.|TRBJ1-2|TRBV4-3
CASSQAPTANYGYTF
TGCGCCAGCAGCCAAGCGCCGACAGCTAACTATGGCTACACCTTC
>.|once|TRBJ2-3|TRBV6-4
CASSDRGGTDTQYF
TGTGCCAGCAGTGACAGGGGGGGCACAGATACGCAGTATTTT